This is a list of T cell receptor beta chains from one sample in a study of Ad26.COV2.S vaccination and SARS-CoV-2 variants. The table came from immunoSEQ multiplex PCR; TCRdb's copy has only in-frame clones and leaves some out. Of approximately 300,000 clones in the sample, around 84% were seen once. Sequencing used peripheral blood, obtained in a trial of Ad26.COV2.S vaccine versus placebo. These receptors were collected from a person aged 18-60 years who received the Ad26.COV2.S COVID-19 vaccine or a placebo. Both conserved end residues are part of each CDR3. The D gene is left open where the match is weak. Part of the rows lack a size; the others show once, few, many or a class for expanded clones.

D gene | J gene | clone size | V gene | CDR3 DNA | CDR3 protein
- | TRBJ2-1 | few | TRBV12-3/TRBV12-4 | TGTGCCAGCAGCCCCAGGTCTTTCGGTGAGCAGTTCTTC | CASSPRSFGEQFF
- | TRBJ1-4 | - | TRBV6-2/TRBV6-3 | TGTGCCAGCAGTTACTCCGCGACAGGAGGTGAAAAACTGTTTTTT | CASSYSATGGEKLFF
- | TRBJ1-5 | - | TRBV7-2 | TGTGCCAGCAGCTTAAGGGATAGCAATCAGCCCCAGCATTTT | CASSLRDSNQPQHF
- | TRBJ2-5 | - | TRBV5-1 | TGCGCCAGCAGCTTGGCCGTGGAGGGCGGAGAGACCCAGTACTTC | CASSLAVEGGETQYF
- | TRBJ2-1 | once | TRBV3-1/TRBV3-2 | TGTGCCAGCAGCCAGTTATACAATGAGCAGTTCTTC | CASSQLYNEQFF
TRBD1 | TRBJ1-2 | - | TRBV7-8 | TGTGCCAGCAGCGGAACGTGGACAGGGGAAGGCTATGGCTACACCTTC | CASSGTWTGEGYGYTF
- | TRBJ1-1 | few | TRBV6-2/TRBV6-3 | TGTGCCAGCAGTTACCAAACAACGACAGGGAACACTGAAGCTTTCTTT | CASSYQTTTGNTEAFF
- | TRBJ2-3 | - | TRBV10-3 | TGTGCCATCAGCCCGAGCACAGATACGCAGTATTTT | CAISPSTDTQYF
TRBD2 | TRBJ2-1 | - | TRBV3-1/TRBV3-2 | TGTGCCAGCAGCCAAGATTGGGGGGGTCCCTACAATGAGCAGTTCTTC | CASSQDWGGPYNEQFF
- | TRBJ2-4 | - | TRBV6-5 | TGTGCCAGCAGTTACGGGGGCGGTGGAGACATTCAGTACTTC | CASSYGGGGDIQYF
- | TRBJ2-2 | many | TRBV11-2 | TGTGCCAGCAGCTCGTGGCGGACAGCGAACACCGGGGAGCTGTTTTTT | CASSSWRTANTGELFF
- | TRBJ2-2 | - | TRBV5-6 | TGTGCCAGCAGCTGGGGGGTAGGCAGGGCGAACACCGGGGAGCTGTTTTTT | CASSWGVGRANTGELFF
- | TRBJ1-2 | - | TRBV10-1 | TGCGCCAGCAGTGAGGTCGAGGCAGGGCCGTCTGACTATGGCTACACCTTC | CASSEVEAGPSDYGYTF
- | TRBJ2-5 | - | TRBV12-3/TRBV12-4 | TGTGCCAGCAGTTTAGTAAGTGGAGAGACCCAGTACTTC | CASSLVSGETQYF
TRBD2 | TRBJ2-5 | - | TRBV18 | TGTGCCAGCTCACCCGGGCTAGCGGGGGTCCAAGAGACCCAGTACTTC | CASSPGLAGVQETQYF
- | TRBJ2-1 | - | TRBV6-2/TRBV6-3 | TGTGCCAGCAGTTATCCTCCTGGCTATGAGCAGTTCTTC | CASSYPPGYEQFF
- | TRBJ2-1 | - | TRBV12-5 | TGTGCTAGTGGTTTGGCCTATAGGGATGAGCAGTTCTTC | CASGLAYRDEQFF
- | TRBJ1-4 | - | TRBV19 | TGTGCCAGTAGTAACCCTACGGGGGTAGTGGATGAAAAACTGTTTTTT | CASSNPTGVVDEKLFF
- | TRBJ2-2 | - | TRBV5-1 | TGCGCCAGCAGCTTGGGAGACAGTTACACCGGGGAGCTGTTTTTT | CASSLGDSYTGELFF
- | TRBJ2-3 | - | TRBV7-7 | TGTGCTAGCAGCCCGGGTCCTCGCACAGATACGCAGTATTTT | CASSPGPRTDTQYF
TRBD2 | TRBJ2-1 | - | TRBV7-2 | TGTGCCAGCAGCTTAGTAGCGGGGGGGGCCAAGCTGGGGCAGTTCTTC | CASSLVAGGAKLGQFF
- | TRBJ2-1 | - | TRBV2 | TGTGCCAGCAGTCGTAGGGATGAGCAGTTCTTC | CASSRRDEQFF
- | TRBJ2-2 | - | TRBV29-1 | TGCAGCGTTGGGAAGGTTTCGGGCACCGGGGAGCTGTTTTTT | CSVGKVSGTGELFF
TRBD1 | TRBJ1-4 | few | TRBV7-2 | TGTGCCAGCAGCTGGAAAGGGACAGATAATGAAAAACTGTTTTTT | CASSWKGTDNEKLFF
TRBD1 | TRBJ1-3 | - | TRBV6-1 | TGTGCCAGCAGTGCCTCGGGACAGCTCAACTCTGGAAACACCATATATTTT | CASSASGQLNSGNTIYF
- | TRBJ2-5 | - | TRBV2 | TGTGCCAGCAACCAGGGGAGGGGGCAAGAGACCCAGTACTTC | CASNQGRGQETQYF
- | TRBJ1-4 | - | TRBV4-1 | TGCGCCAGCAGCTCTAGCCCGGCCAACGTAAATGAAAAACTGTTTTTT | CASSSSPANVNEKLFF
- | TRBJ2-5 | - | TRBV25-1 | TGTGCCAGCAGTCGGGGGGCGCGGTGGGAGACCCAGTACTTC | CASSRGARWETQYF
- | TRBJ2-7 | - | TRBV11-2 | TGTGCCAGCAGCGAGAAAACAGGGAGGTCGGACTACGAGCAGTACTTC | CASSEKTGRSDYEQYF
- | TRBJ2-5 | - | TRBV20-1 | TGCAGTGCTAGTTCGCCAGACCAAGAGACCCAGTACTTC | CSASSPDQETQYF
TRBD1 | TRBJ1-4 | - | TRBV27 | TGTGCCAGCAGTCTTGGACAGGGTGGTGAAAAACTGTTTTTT | CASSLGQGGEKLFF
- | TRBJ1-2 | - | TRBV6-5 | TGTGCCAGCAGTTACGACCCTACCAACTATGGCTACACCTTC | CASSYDPTNYGYTF
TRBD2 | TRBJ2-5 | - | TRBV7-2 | TGTGCCAGCAGCTTACTAAAGGGGACTAGGTCCGCCCAGTACTTC | CASSLLKGTRSAQYF
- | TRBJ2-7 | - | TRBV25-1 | TGTGCCAGTCATCAGGGACCCCTTTCCTACGAGCAGTACTTC | CASHQGPLSYEQYF
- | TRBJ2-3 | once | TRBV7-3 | TGTGCCAGCAGCCCCAGGGGAGGAGGCGGACAAGATACGCAGTATTTT | CASSPRGGGGQDTQYF
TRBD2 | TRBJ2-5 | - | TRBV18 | TGTGCCAGCTCACCAGCGTTTAGCGGGGGGGTCTTAGGAGAGACCCAGTACTTC | CASSPAFSGGVLGETQYF
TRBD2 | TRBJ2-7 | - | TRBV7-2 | TGTGCCAGCAGCGCGGGAGGGGGGATTTACGAGCAGTACTTC | CASSAGGGIYEQYF
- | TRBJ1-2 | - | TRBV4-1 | TGCGCCAGCAGCCAAGATCTTACAGGGAAAAGCTCTGGCTACACCTTC | CASSQDLTGKSSGYTF
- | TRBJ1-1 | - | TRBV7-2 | TGTGCCAGCAGCTTTCGCAGGGCTAACACTGAAGCTTTCTTT | CASSFRRANTEAFF
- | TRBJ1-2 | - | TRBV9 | TGTGCCAGCAGCGGGGAGTCACGGAATGGTGGCTACACCTTC | CASSGESRNGGYTF
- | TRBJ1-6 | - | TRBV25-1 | TGTGCCAGCAGTGAGTCAGGGGCCAGGGGTAATTCACCCCTCCACTTT | CASSESGARGNSPLHF
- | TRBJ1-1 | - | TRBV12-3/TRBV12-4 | TGTGCCAGCAGCCGGCAGATGAACACTGAAGCTTTCTTT | CASSRQMNTEAFF
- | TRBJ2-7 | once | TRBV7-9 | TGTGCCAGCAGTTCCATTACCTACGAGCAGTACTTC | CASSSITYEQYF
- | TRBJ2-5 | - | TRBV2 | TGTGCCAGCAGTGAAAGGACAGTACAAGAGACCCAGTACTTC | CASSERTVQETQYF
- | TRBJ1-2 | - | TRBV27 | TGTGCCAGCAGGCCCCTTCAGACAACGAATACTAACTATGGCTACACCTTC | CASRPLQTTNTNYGYTF
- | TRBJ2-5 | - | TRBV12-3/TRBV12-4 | TGTGCCAGCAGTTTAGAGGGGGGTGAGACCCAGTACTTC | CASSLEGGETQYF
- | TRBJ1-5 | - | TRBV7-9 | TGTGCCAGCAGCTTGGGGGCGACGGAGAATCAGCCCCAGCATTTT | CASSLGATENQPQHF
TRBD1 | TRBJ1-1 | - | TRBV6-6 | TGTGCCAGCAGTCGCATTTGGACAGGGATAAACTCGAACACTGAAGCTTTCTTT | CASSRIWTGINSNTEAFF
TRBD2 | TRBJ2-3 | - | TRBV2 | TGTGCCAGCAGACGGCGGGGGGTGGCCACAGATACGCAGTATTTT | CASRRRGVATDTQYF
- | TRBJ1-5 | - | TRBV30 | TGTGCCTGGAGTGTTGGCGGGGGTAATCAGCCCCAGCATTTT | CAWSVGGGNQPQHF
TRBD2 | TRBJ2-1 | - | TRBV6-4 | TGTGCCAGCAGTGACCGGGCTAGCGGGGTATCCTACAATGAGCAGTTCTTC | CASSDRASGVSYNEQFF
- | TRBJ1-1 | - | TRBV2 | TGTGCCAGCAGTGAAGCGGGGACGCCAAACGCTGAAGCTTTCTTT | CASSEAGTPNAEAFF
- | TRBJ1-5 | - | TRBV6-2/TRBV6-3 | TGTGCCAGCAGTCAATATGTCAATCAGCCCCAGCATTTT | CASSQYVNQPQHF
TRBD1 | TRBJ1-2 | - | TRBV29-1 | TGCAGCACCCGGGGACAGACTAACTATGGCTACACCTTC | CSTRGQTNYGYTF
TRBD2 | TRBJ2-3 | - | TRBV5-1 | TGCGCCAGCAGCTTGGCCGCGCTAGCGGGCACAGATACGCAGTATTTT | CASSLAALAGTDTQYF
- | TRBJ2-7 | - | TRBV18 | TGTGCCAGCTCACCACTCCCAGGGGTTGGGCTTGATCGCCACGAGCAGTACTTC | CASSPLPGVGLDRHEQYF